What follows describes a single T cell receptor beta chain. Its matching antigen is unknown. CDR1 is SGHDT and CDR2 is YYEEEE in the germline V gene. This CDR3 is 15 amino acids long. V dropped 0 bases and J dropped 0 bases, with 9 bases sitting between them. This entry is derived from a study of cytomegalovirus exposure and HLA in healthy donors. The repertoire was sequenced with immunoSEQ multiplex PCR; TCRdb's copy has only in-frame clones and lacks some. Of 170,000 or so clones in the sample, roughly 80% were seen once. General observations from the study: Most TCR sequences showed up rarely, but some public TCRs showed up in many donors. The tendency of first-cohort TCR clusters to co-occur in the roughly 110 validation repertoires was the finding of a later analysis.

The sequenced sample was PBMCs. The sequence was collected from a young woman in good health and CMV-seropositive. The chain employs TRBV5-6 and TRBJ1-2; tentative D call: TRBD1 (5 bases). In DNA form, the CDR3 reads TGTGCCAGCAGCTTGGGGTCGGGGGCTAACTATGGCTACACCTTC. Encoded protein: CASSLGSGANYGYTF.